This TCR beta chain originates from a study of blood T cell repertoires in COVID-19. Study-level information: Both acute and convalescent COVID-19 samples were obtained from the United States, Italy and Spain. Nucleic acid was either cDNA or gDNA, and it came from T cells, B-cell-depleted T cells, or PBMCs.

CDR3 length: 16 residues. With 5 bases removed from V and 3 bases from J, the gap between germline ends came to 18 bases. Germline CDR1 and CDR2: SNHLY and FYNNEI. Per the authors' pipeline: Reference gene primer amplification yielded estimated nucleated cell counts. Profiled with immunoSEQ multiplex PCR; TCRdb holds only in-frame clones, not every one. V and J calls and clone size are as listed in that table; D and trimming were resolved from the DNA. The data hold about 480,000 clones, with around 89% observed a single time. The chain joins TRBV2 to TRBJ2-3, with a tentative D call TRBD2 (6 bases). The sequence derives from a woman between 25 and 40 years old with acute or convalescent COVID-19. Sequenced input: peripheral blood. The CDR3 nucleotides read TGTGCCAGCAGTCAGGTTGGCGGGATGGGAACAGATACGCAGTATTTT. Amino acids: CASSQVGGMGTDTQYF.